This entry features one TCR beta chain sequence. The entry originates in a study of blood T cell repertoires in COVID-19. The wider study: Both acute and convalescent COVID-19 samples were obtained from the United States, Italy and Spain. From T cells, B-cell-depleted T cells, or PBMCs came the material, which was cDNA or gDNA.

In the study's own analysis: For nucleated cells, counts were estimated from reference gene primer amplification. The assay was immunoSEQ multiplex PCR, and TCRdb's table has in-frame clones only and misses some. That table furnishes V, J and clone size, whereas the DNA furnished D and trimming. Here the sample spans around 250,000 clones, more than 85% being singletons. Shortly before study entry, within 2 weeks, exposed participants had met a COVID-19 case. Germline lookup yields CDR1 LGHDT and CDR2 YNNKEL (reference sequence). V was trimmed by 4 bases and J by 7 bases, leaving 14 bases between them. This CDR3 has 15 residues.

The receptor comes from a man aged 35-49 years who had been exposed to COVID-19. The sequenced sample was PBMCs or T cells enriched from blood (not recorded which). This chain connects TRBV3-1 (or the pseudogene TRBV3-2) to TRBJ1-6, with D possibly being TRBD1 (5 bases). CDR3 in amino acids: CASSPFQGGNSPLHF. DNA of the CDR3: TGTGCCAGCAGCCCCTTCCAGGGAGGGAATTCACCCCTCCACTTT.